Following are 9 T cell receptor beta chains from one sample sequenced in a study of T cell repertoires in cytomegalovirus infection. Their specific antigens are unknown. TCRdb reprocessed the reads via MiXCR and lists one record per CDR3 protein. The table has 51,000 or so distinct CDR3 sequences, roughly 21% seen once; the top ten hold about 80%. The sequences come from CD8+ T cells from cultured PBMCs, collected from culture after CMV antigen stimulation. Receptors were obtained from a human donor in good health (CMV status not recorded). Some clones in this sample may be carry-over from other donors' samples.

The table lists this clonotype with a few counts. This rearrangement joins TRBV19 to TRBJ1-1, with D possibly matching TRBD1 (6 bases). The CDR3 extends over 15 amino acids. The V end lost 5 bases, the J end lost 5 bases, and 18 bases lay between the germline ends. Germline CDR1 LNHDA, CDR2 SQIVND (reference sequence). CDR3 residues: CASSLIRGRGTEAFF. The CDR3 DNA sequence: TGTGCCAGTAGTCTGATCCGGGGGCGAGGTACTGAAGCTTTCTTT.

This sequence joins TRBV12-5 and TRBJ1-1, with D unclear. The V end lost 5 bases, the J end lost 0 bases, and 7 bases lay between the germline ends. This CDR3 comprises 13 residues. Germline V gene lookup returns CDR1 LGHNT and CDR2 FRNRAP. CDR3 region: CASGLSVNTEAFF. The CDR3 bases are TGTGCTAGTGGTCTCTCAGTGAACACTGAAGCTTTCTTT.

The chain employs TRBV12-3 or TRBV12-4 and TRBJ1-6, with D hard to call. The CDR3 contains 16 residues. The V end lost 2 bases, the J end lost 2 bases, and 10 bases lay between the germline ends. The CDR3 DNA sequence: TGTGCCAGCAGTTTACGTCCCGGGACCTATAATTCACCCCTCCACTTT. It specifies CASSLRPGTYNSPLHF.

The V gene is TRBV29-1, the J gene TRBJ2-1, with D unclear. Germline CDR1 is SQVTM and CDR2 is ANQGSEA. The ends were cut back, 3 bases at V and 0 bases at J, with 15 bases in the middle. CDR3 length: 16 residues. CDR3 sequence reads: CSVEGSEMISYNEQFF. The CDR3 bases are TGCAGCGTTGAGGGTAGTGAGATGATCTCCTACAATGAGCAGTTCTTC.

This clonotype was recorded a few times. The V gene is TRBV3-1, the J gene TRBJ1-1; weak D call: TRBD1 (5 bases). This CDR3 spans 15 amino acids. The ends were cut back, 0 bases at V and 1 base at J, with 9 bases in the middle. CDR1 and CDR2 from the germline V gene are LGHDT and YNNKEL (reference sequence). The CDR3 sequence is CASSQDRDGNTEAFF. In nucleotides, the CDR3 is TGTGCCAGCAGCCAAGATCGGGACGGGAACACTGAAGCTTTCTTT.

The CDR3 nucleotides are TGCGCCAGCAGCCAAGGAGGGCAGTCTGAAGCTTTCTTT. Its translation is CASSQGGQSEAFF. This chain connects TRBV4-3 to TRBJ1-1; the D is unclear. The germline V gene has CDR1 LGHNA and CDR2 YSLEER. The CDR3 extends over 13 amino acids. The ends were cut back, 1 base at V and 6 bases at J, with 9 bases in the middle.

This clonotype was detected ten times or more. The V call is TRBV6-6, the J call TRBJ1-3; D gene ambiguous. Per the germline V gene, CDR1 is MNHNY and CDR2 is SVGAGI (reference sequence). V was shortened by 8 bases and J by 4 bases, with 12 bases between the two germline ends. The CDR3 is made up of 13 amino acids. The CDR3: CASYAELGNTIYF. The DNA for the CDR3 is TGTGCCAGCTATGCAGAGCTCGGAAACACCATATATTTT.

This chain joins TRBV19 and TRBJ1-6; D remains ambiguous. Trimming cost V 7 bases and J 7 bases, with 17 bases left between them. Per germline, CDR1 LNHDA and CDR2 SQIVND (reference sequence). The CDR3 runs to 15 residues. CDR3 DNA: TGTGCCAGTAATGCGGGCAGGACCAAAAATTCACCCCTCCACTTT. Residues: CASNAGRTKNSPLHF.

This chain connects TRBV11-1 to TRBJ2-1; D remains unclear. This CDR3 is built from 14 residues. Germline V gene sequence: CDR1 SGHAT, CDR2 FQDESV (reference sequence). With 1 base removed from V and 8 bases from J, the gap between germline ends came to 12 bases. The CDR3 sequence is CASSLGPSIHEQFF. The CDR3 bases are TGTGCCAGCAGCTTAGGGCCCAGCATTCATGAGCAGTTCTTC.